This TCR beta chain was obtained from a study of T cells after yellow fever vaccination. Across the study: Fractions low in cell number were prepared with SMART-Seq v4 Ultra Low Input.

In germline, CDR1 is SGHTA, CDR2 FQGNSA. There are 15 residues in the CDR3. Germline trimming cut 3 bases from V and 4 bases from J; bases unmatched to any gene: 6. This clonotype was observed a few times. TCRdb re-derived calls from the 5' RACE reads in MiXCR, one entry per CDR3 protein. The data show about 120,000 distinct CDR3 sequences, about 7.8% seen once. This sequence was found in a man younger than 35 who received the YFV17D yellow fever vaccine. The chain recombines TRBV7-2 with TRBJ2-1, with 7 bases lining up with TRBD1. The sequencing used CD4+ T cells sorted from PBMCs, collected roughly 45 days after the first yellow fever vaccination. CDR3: CASSLTGFDYNEQFF. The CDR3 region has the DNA TGTGCCAGCAGCTTGACAGGGTTCGATTACAATGAGCAGTTCTTC.